The sequence of this T cell receptor beta chain was determined in a study of identical twins. Findings and caveats of the study: Insertions were reduced in abundant cord blood beta clonotypes but not in memory repertoires.

This clonotype was detected many times. Its antigen is not identified. The CDR3 covers 15 residues. Germline CDR1 reads SGHRS; CDR2 reads YFSETQ. V gave up 0 bases and J gave up 9 bases; unmatched junction bases: 6. TCRdb re-called the 5' RACE reads with MiXCR, one entry per CDR3 protein. The sample shows about 430,000 distinct CDR3 sequences, approximately 18% of them seen only once. The sequence derives from a man aged 45-65 years in good health. This chain links TRBV5-1 with TRBJ2-1; 10 positions agree with TRBD2. Sequenced sample: naive T cells sorted from blood. DNA of the CDR3: TGCGCCAGCAGCTTGGGAAGCGGGGGGGCGAGTGAGCAGTTCTTC. Amino acids: CASSLGSGGASEQFF. Filled out from reference TRBV5-1 and TRBJ2-1, the complete variable domain reads KAGVTQTPRYLIKTRGQQVTLSCSPISGHRSVSWYQQTPGQGLQFLFEYFSETQRNKGNFPGRFSGRQFSNSRSEMNVSTLELGDSALYLCASSLGSGGASEQFFGPGTRLTVL.